This T cell receptor (beta chain) comes out of a study of blood T cell repertoires in COVID-19. As for the study in general: PBMCs, B-cell-depleted T cells, or T cells were the source of the cDNA or gDNA that made up the material.

Germline CDR1 and CDR2: MNHEY and SMNVEV (reference sequence). The V end was cut by 8 bases, the J end by 0 bases, with 10 bases between. The CDR3 extends over 13 amino acids. Sequencing used immunoSEQ multiplex PCR; TCRdb keeps in-frame clones, though not all of them. The top ten hold about 8.3% of the sample, which has about 180,000 clones, roughly 80% seen once. The rearrangement joins TRBV27 to TRBJ1-1, with D maybe TRBD1 (5 bases). The sequence derives from a woman in her seventies with COVID-19, enrolled during active disease. Input material: peripheral blood. Here the CDR3 DNA reads TGTGCCAGCGGGACTCTTATGAACACTGAAGCTTTCTTT. Amino acid sequence: CASGTLMNTEAFF.